This T cell receptor beta chain came from a study of early T cells in non-severe SARS-CoV-2 infection. About the study: Unsorted whole-blood RNA was sequenced in bulk, leaving chains unpaired. Study outcomes and limitations: CD4 and private specificities were missed by VDJdb matching, which favored anti-spike CD8 responses.

A note on this clonotype: Antigen: not known.

The TCR library protocol attached unique molecular identifiers to the individual cDNA molecules. TCRdb fed the 5' RACE reads into MiXCR, producing one record per CDR3 protein. The table lists tens of thousands of distinct CDR3 sequences, about 5.2% of them singletons. Trimming removed 2 bases from V and 0 bases from J, with 5 bases in between. Germline V gene sequence: CDR1 MNHEY, CDR2 SVGAGI. The length of the CDR3 is 14 residues. The origin of this receptor is an adult who was a healthcare worker with PCR-confirmed SARS-CoV-2 infection or an uninfected control (not recorded which). Sample: whole blood, taken at baseline. The chain couples TRBV6-5 to TRBJ2-4, with D unclear. The CDR3 sequence: CASSYSIAKNIQYF. CDR3 coding DNA: TGTGCCAGCAGTTACAGTATAGCCAAAAACATTCAGTACTTC.